The 3 T cell receptor beta chains below all came from one sample that was sequenced in a study of blood T cell repertoires in COVID-19. Repertoires were generated with immunoSEQ multiplex PCR, while TCRdb's copy carries only in-frame clones and drops some. The sample holds about 270,000 clones, around 81% seen once. Source material: peripheral blood. All receptors come from a woman in her sixties with active or convalescent COVID-19.

The chain employs TRBV10-3 and TRBJ1-3; no firm D call. The CDR3 totals 13 residues. The V end lost 5 bases, the J end lost 0 bases, and 5 bases lay between the germline ends. Germline CDR1 ENHRY, CDR2 SYGVKD. The CDR3 sequence is CAISHSSGNTIYF. The CDR3 nucleotides read TGTGCCATCAGTCACAGCTCTGGAAACACCATATATTTT.

This clone occurred once. The V and J genes are TRBV12-3 or TRBV12-4 and TRBJ2-7; D uncertain. CDR3 size: 13 residues. Between the trimmed V and J ends, which lost 4 bases and 2 bases, there was a span of 9 bases. The CDR3, as DNA: TGTGCCAGCAGTTCCAACCGGGCCTACGAGCAGTACTTC. Its protein is CASSSNRAYEQYF.

V and J are TRBV7-2 and TRBJ1-3; TRBD1 is a possible D gene (6 bases). The length of the CDR3 is 14 residues. V was trimmed by 4 bases and J by 2 bases, leaving 9 bases between them. The germline V gene encodes CDR1 SGHTA and CDR2 FQGNSA. CDR3 DNA: TGTGCCAGCAGCTCGGGACATCCTGGAAACACCATATATTTT. Encoded protein: CASSSGHPGNTIYF.